This T cell receptor beta chain was retrieved from a study of identical twins. MiXCR, applied by TCRdb to the 5' RACE reads, yields one record per CDR3 protein. This table has under 300,000 distinct CDR3 sequences, 5.5% to 7.5% appearing once. Between the trimmed V and J ends, which lost 0 bases and 6 bases, there was a span of 12 bases. The CDR3 contains 15 residues. CDR1 MNHEY and CDR2 SMNVEV come from the germline V gene (reference sequence). These same records also appear under a second study, on T cells expressing NK-cell markers. According to that study: Roughly six donors showed dominant NKG2C+ clonotypes comprising about 1.0-7.5% of their CD8+ T cells.

Material for sequencing was CD8+ T cells sorted from blood. This chain uses TRBV27 with TRBJ1-5; D gene uncertain. The sequence derives from a woman between 18 and 29 years old in good health. CDR3 residues: CASSLSPGFLQPQHF. CDR3 nucleotide sequence: TGTGCCAGCAGTTTATCGCCGGGGTTTCTTCAGCCCCAGCATTTT.